This note documents a single T cell receptor beta chain sequence. Adults between about 18 and 89 years of age took part from 20 to 25 US areas. Participants had their cohort set by participant-reported clinical history. Method: immunoSEQ multiplex PCR; TCRdb's copy keeps in-frame clones and lacks some. Among 450,000 to 500,000 clones, about nine tenths were seen once, and the ten largest hold under 9.5%. CDR1 is SGHRS and CDR2 is YFSETQ in the germline V gene. The ends were cut back, 2 bases at V and 2 bases at J, with 13 bases in the middle. CDR3 length equals 16 residues. The sample belongs to a study of blood T cell repertoires in COVID-19. Study background: Samples taken during acute and convalescent COVID-19 were collected in the United States, Italy and Spain. Sources were T cells, B-cell-depleted T cells, or PBMCs; the material itself was cDNA or gDNA.

Sequencing was done on a sample of PBMCs or T cells enriched from blood (not recorded which). This TCR derives from a woman aged 60-70 years who had recovered from COVID-19. This chain links TRBV5-1 with TRBJ2-2; D perhaps matches TRBD1 (6 bases). The CDR3, as DNA: TGCGCCAGCAGCTTCTACGGACAGATAAACACCGGGGAGCTGTTTTTT. Translating it yields CASSFYGQINTGELFF. Looking up the rest from reference TRBV5-1 and TRBJ2-2 gives the full variable domain: KAGVTQTPRYLIKTRGQQVTLSCSPISGHRSVSWYQQTPGQGLQFLFEYFSETQRNKGNFPGRFSGRQFSNSRSEMNVSTLELGDSALYLCASSFYGQINTGELFFGEGSRLTVL.